The T cell receptor beta chain under discussion was sequenced for a study of graft-versus-host responses after intestinal transplantation. Looking at the study overall: Anti-thymocyte globulin was used for induction in all recipients, who then took tacrolimus and steroids for approximately 3 years.

Clones were sequenced by immunoSEQ multiplex PCR, and TCRdb holds only the in-frame ones, with some missing. Found here are some 140,000 clones, around 94% of them singletons; the top ten hold over 0.15%. Losses at the gene ends were 5 bases for V and 4 bases for J; bases not matched to a gene: 9. The CDR3 runs to 16 residues. Germline V gene sequence: CDR1 SGHTA, CDR2 FQGNSA. Remarks on this clone: No antigen is known for it.

Sequencing was performed on unstimulated CD4+ T cells sorted from spleen or lymph node cells, taken before intestinal transplant. V gene TRBV7-2 combines with J gene TRBJ2-2, with 8 nucleotides matching TRBD1. This clonotype originated in a human donor who received an intestinal transplant. CDR3 bases: TGTGCCAGCAGCATAAGACAGGGGATAGGCACCGGGGAGCTGTTTTTT. Amino acids: CASSIRQGIGTGELFF. Looking up the rest from reference TRBV7-2 and TRBJ2-2 gives the full variable domain: GAGVSQSPSNKVTEKGKDVELRCDPISGHTALYWYRQSLGQGLEFLIYFQGNSAPDKSGLPSDRFSAERTGGSVSTLTIQRTQQEDSAVYLCASSIRQGIGTGELFFGEGSRLTVL.